This T cell receptor beta chain was profiled in a study of blood T cells in healthy people across ages. Primers used in a second PCR of about 6 to 11 cycles were a sample-barcoded 5' primer and a J-beta primer mix. TCRdb reprocessed the 5' RACE reads with MiXCR, giving one entry per CDR3 protein. In the table there are some 1.5 million distinct CDR3 sequences, roughly 28% of which are singletons. Points from the study as a whole: Observed TCR beta diversity showed a strong correlation with the percentage of naive T cells as measured by flow cytometry.

On this clonotype: Its matching antigen is unknown.

This CDR3 spans 16 amino acids. Germline CDR1 is MNHEY and CDR2 is SVGEGT. Peripheral blood was drawn, approximately 9.5 milliliters per donor. The V call is TRBV6-2 or TRBV6-3, the J call TRBJ2-1; D call uncertain. The J call is uncertain, as TRBJ2-7 better fits the DNA end. This TCR derives from a woman aged 25 to 39 in good health. The material sequenced was blood. DNA for the CDR3: TGTGCCAGCAGTTACTCTGCTGGAGATACCTACAATGAGCAGTACTTC. Amino acids: CASSYSAGDTYNEQYF.